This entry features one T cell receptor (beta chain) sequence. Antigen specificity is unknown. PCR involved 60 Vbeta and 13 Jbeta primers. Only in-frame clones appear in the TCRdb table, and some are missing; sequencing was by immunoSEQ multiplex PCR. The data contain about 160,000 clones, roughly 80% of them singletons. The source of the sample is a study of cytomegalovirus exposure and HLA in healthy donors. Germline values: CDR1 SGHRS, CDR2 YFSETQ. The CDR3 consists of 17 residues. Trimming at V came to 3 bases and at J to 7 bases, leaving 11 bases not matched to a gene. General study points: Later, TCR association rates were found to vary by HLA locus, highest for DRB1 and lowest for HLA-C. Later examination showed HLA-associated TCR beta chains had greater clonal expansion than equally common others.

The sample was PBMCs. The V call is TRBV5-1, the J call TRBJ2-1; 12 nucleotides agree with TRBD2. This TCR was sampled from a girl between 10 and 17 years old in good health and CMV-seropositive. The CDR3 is CASSYGASGGALNEQFF. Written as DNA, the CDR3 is TGCGCCAGCAGCTACGGGGCTAGCGGGGGGGCGCTTAATGAGCAGTTCTTC.